This TCR beta chain was documented in a study of OX40 agonist ivuxolimab in advanced cancers. Whole-study context: Patients received ivuxolimab, an intravenous treatment, every 2 weeks at 0.01 to 10 mg/kg.

Clones were sequenced by immunoSEQ multiplex PCR, and TCRdb holds only the in-frame ones, with some missing. The data contain about 83,000 clones, about 86% of them singletons. This CDR3 is built from 13 residues. Germline lookup yields CDR1 SQVTM and CDR2 ANQGSEA. The V end lost 7 bases, the J end lost 7 bases, and 16 bases lay between the germline ends. The receptor was derived from an adult with an advanced solid tumor such as melanoma, head and neck, liver or kidney cancer. The sequencing used CD4+ or CD8+ T cells sorted from blood, collected in a trial of the OX40 agonist ivuxolimab. The rearrangement joins TRBV29-1 to TRBJ1-4, with D hard to call. Written as DNA, the CDR3 is TGCAGCGGGATATGGGGAGGGAGTGAAAAACTGTTTTTT. Protein product: CSGIWGGSEKLFF.